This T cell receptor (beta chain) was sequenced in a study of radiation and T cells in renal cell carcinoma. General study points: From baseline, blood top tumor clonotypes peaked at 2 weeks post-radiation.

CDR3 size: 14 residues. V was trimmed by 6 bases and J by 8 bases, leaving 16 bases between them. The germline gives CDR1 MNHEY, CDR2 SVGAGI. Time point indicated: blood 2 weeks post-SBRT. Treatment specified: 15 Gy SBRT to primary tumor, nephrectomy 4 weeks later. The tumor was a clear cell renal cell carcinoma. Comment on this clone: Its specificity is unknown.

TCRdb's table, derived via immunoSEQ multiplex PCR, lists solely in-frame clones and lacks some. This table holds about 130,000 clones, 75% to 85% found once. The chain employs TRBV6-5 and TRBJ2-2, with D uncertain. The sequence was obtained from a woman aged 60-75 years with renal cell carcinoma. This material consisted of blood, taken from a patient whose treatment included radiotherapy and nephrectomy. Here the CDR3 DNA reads TGTGCCAGCAGCCTCCGGACCACCCCTGGGGAGCTGTTTTTT. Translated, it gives CASSLRTTPGELFF.